The T cell receptor (beta chain) under discussion was sequenced for a study of beta chain features in type 1 diabetes. Study context: Summed over all samples, the examined sorted cells came to roughly 110 million. Study-level results: TCRB repertoires of naive, central memory and Treg cells appeared more similar among patients than among healthy donors. TCRB CDR3s were moderately but significantly shorter in Type 1 diabetes patients in all four CD4+ subsets.

Germline V gene sequence: CDR1 LNHDA, CDR2 SQIVND (reference sequence). V dropped 7 bases and J dropped 6 bases, with 9 bases sitting between them. The CDR3 is 11 residues long. Worth noting for this clone: The target antigen is unknown.

It was via CD45RO/CCR7/CD25/CD127/CD95/CD27 that CD4+ naive, central memory, regulatory and stem cell-like memory cells were sorted. All of the isolated RNA was reverse transcribed, so expressed TCRB transcripts were sequenced. The repertoire was sequenced with immunoSEQ multiplex PCR; TCRdb's copy has only in-frame clones and lacks some. Altogether roughly 160,000 clones are present, approximately 7.9% being singletons, with the ten largest covering 0.5%. The chain uses TRBV19 and TRBJ1-2; D unclear. The sequenced sample consisted of central memory CD4+ T cells from blood. The TCR originated in a man aged 18 to 29 with type 1 diabetes. The CDR3 DNA reads as TGTGCCAGTATGTTTCGTAATGGCTACACCTTC. Protein sequence: CASMFRNGYTF.